This note documents a single T cell receptor beta chain sequence. Its target is unknown. Using immunoSEQ multiplex PCR, the repertoire was profiled, and TCRdb retains in-frame clones only, with some absent. The sample yields about 1.5 million clones, around 98% seen once. This sample is drawn from a study of shared clonotypes between healthy human individuals. This CDR3 has 12 residues. Germline V gene data show CDR1 as SGHVS and CDR2 as FNYEAQ. Trimming cost V 5 bases and J 2 bases, with 6 bases left between them. Study results and caveats: Sequencing of the sorted subsets was shown by rarefaction to be incomplete despite large depth.

This chain joins TRBV7-6 and TRBJ2-5; unclear D gene. The clonotype was recovered from a man aged 30 to 39 in good health. The sample comprised naive CD4+ T cells sorted from blood. The sample's subset: CD45RA+ positively selected. The CDR3 loop is CASSKGQETQYF. The CDR3 DNA follows: TGTGCCAGCAGCAAAGGGCAAGAGACCCAGTACTTC.